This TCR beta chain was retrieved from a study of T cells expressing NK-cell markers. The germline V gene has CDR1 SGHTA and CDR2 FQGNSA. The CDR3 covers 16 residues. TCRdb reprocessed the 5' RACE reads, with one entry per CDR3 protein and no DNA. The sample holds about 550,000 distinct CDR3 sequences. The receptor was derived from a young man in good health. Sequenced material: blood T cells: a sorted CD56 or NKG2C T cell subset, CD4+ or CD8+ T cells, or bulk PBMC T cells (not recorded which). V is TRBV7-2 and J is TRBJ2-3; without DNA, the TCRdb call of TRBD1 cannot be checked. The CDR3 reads CASSLVGQGSSDTQYF.